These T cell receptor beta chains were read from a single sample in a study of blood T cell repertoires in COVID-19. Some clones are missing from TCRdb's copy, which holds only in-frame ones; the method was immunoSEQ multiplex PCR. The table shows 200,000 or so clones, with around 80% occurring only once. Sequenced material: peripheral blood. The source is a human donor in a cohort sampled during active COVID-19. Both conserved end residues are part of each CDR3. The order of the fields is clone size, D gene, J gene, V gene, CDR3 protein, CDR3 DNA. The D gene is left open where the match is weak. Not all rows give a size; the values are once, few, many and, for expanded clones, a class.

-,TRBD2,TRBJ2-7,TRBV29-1,CSVVTSGSYEQYF,TGCAGCGTTGTTACTAGCGGATCCTACGAGCAGTACTTC
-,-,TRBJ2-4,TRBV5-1,CASSFGGFQYF,TGCGCCAGCAGCTTCGGGGGTTTCCAGTACTTC
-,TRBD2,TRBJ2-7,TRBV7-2,CASSLASGRALYEQYF,TGTGCCAGCAGCTTAGCTAGCGGGAGGGCCTTATACGAGCAGTACTTC
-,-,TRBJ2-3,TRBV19,CASSPPVYSTDTQYF,TGTGCCAGTAGCCCACCAGTATATAGCACAGATACGCAGTATTTT
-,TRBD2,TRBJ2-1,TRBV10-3,CAISGGTSGPIKQFF,TGTGCCATCAGTGGTGGGACTAGCGGGCCAATCAAGCAGTTCTTC
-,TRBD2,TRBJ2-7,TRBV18,CASSPGLAGMYEQYF,TGTGCCAGCTCACCGGGACTAGCGGGGATGTACGAGCAGTACTTC
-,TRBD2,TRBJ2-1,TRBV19,CARVEGGTYNEQFF,TGTGCCAGGGTGGAGGGAGGGACCTACAATGAGCAGTTCTTC
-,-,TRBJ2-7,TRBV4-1,CASSQDHNSYEQYF,TGCGCCAGCAGCCAAGATCATAACAGTTACGAGCAGTACTTC
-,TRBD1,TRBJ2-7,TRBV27,CASRDRDRAYEQYF,TGTGCCAGCAGGGACCGGGACAGGGCCTACGAGCAGTACTTC
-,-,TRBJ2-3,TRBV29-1,CSVDRGTSTDTQYF,TGCAGCGTTGACAGAGGTACTAGCACAGATACGCAGTATTTT
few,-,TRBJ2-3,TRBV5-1,CASSLPGGTDTQYF,TGCGCCAGCAGCTTGCCCGGGGGCACAGATACGCAGTATTTT
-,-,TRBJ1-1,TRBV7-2,CASSWVRQAAFF,TGTGCCAGCAGCTGGGTCCGACAGGCCGCTTTCTTT
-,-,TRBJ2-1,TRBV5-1,CASSSEASPYNEQFF,TGCGCCAGCAGCTCTGAAGCGAGTCCCTACAATGAGCAGTTCTTC
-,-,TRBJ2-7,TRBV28,CASEDSKQVYEQYF,TGTGCCAGCGAAGACAGCAAACAAGTCTACGAGCAGTACTTC
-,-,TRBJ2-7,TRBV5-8,CASSLTGRIYEQYF,TGTGCCAGCAGCTTGACGGGGAGGATCTACGAGCAGTACTTC
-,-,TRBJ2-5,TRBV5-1,CASSLVFSQETQYF,TGCGCCAGCAGCTTGGTCTTCAGCCAAGAGACCCAGTACTTC
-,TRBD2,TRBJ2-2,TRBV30,CAWSVKTSDFTGELFF,TGTGCCTGGAGTGTCAAGACTAGCGATTTCACCGGGGAGCTGTTTTTT
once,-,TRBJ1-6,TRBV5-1,CASSPAGSPLHF,TGCGCCAGCAGCCCGGCAGGTTCACCCCTCCACTTT
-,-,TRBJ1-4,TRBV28,CASSLLAGVATNEKLFF,TGTGCCAGCAGTTTACTGGCAGGGGTCGCAACTAATGAAAAACTGTTTTTT
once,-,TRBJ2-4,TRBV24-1,CATSGGQNKNIQYF,TGTGCCACCAGTGGGGGACAAAACAAAAACATTCAGTACTTC
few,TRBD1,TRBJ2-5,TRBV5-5,CASSLRDRLQETQYF,TGTGCCAGCAGCTTACGGGACAGGCTACAAGAGACCCAGTACTTC
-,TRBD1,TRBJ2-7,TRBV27,CASSLGQGFSYEQYF,TGTGCCAGCAGTCTGGGACAGGGGTTTTCCTACGAGCAGTACTTC
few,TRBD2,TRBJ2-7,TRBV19,CASSITAGVNEQYF,TGTGCCAGTAGTATAACAGCGGGAGTAAACGAGCAGTACTTC
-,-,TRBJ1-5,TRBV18,CASSPSGVNSNQPQHF,TGTGCCAGCTCACCGTCCGGAGTGAATAGCAATCAGCCCCAGCATTTT
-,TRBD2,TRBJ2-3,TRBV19,CAVAGGPDTQYF,TGTGCCGTAGCGGGAGGGCCAGATACGCAGTATTTT
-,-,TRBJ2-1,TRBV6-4,CASSPRGPGCSYNEQFF,TGTGCCAGCAGCCCCAGAGGGCCCGGTTGCTCCTACAATGAGCAGTTCTTC
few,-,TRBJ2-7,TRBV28,CASSSTGPETSYEQYF,TGTGCCAGCAGCTCTACAGGTCCCGAGACCTCCTACGAGCAGTACTTC
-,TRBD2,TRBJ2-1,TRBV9,CASSSSRGTSGFNEQFF,TGTGCCAGCAGCTCAAGCAGGGGGACTAGCGGGTTCAATGAGCAGTTCTTC
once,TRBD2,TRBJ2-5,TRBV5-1,CASSLGTSAETQYF,TGCGCCAGCAGCTTGGGGACTAGCGCAGAGACCCAGTACTTC